The next 9 T cell receptor beta chains were all read from a single sample in a study of T cell changes during pregnancy in multiple sclerosis (dated by TCRdb to the late 2010s). The library was made by the immunoSEQ multiplex PCR assay. This immuneACCESS table, as held by TCRdb, lists in-frame sequences with V and J called but not all clones. Of the missing ones, under half trace to an unresolved V gene in checked studies; the others have no known cause. The sample table holds 65,000 or so clones, of which about 92% were seen once. Of the sample, approximately 2% falls within the top ten clones. Sequencing was performed on peripheral blood, taken in the second trimester of pregnancy. These receptors all come from a female donor in good health, enrolled as a control in a pregnancy study.

Comment on this clone: The junction and the germline gene differ at one end; a read error may be behind it. The chain links TRBV27 to TRBJ1-2; 10 bases are a match to TRBD1. In germline, CDR1 is MNHEY, CDR2 SMNVEV (reference sequence). The CDR3 extends over 15 amino acids. CDR3 protein: CASSSGTGADYGYTF. In DNA, the CDR3 is TGTGCCAGTAGTTCCGGGACAGGGGCCGACTATGGCTACACCTTC.

The chain employs TRBV4-1 and TRBJ2-5, with no clear D. Germline V gene data show CDR1 as MGHRA and CDR2 as YSYEKL. The V end lost 0 bases, the J end lost 0 bases, and 5 bases lay between the germline ends. This CDR3 region has 14 residues. This CDR3 reads CASSQDANQETQYF. In nucleotides, the CDR3 is TGCGCCAGCAGCCAAGATGCTAACCAAGAGACCCAGTACTTC.

This chain joins TRBV28 and TRBJ2-7; D is unclear. Trimming removed 3 bases at V and 6 bases at J, with 3 bases between. Looked up from germline, CDR1 is MDHEN and CDR2 is SYDVKM. There are 10 residues in the CDR3. The CDR3 bases are TGTGCCAGCAGTTTCGGCGAGCAGTACTTC. Its protein product is CASSFGEQYF.

The chain is built from TRBV29-1 and TRBJ2-3; perhaps TRBD1 as D (5 bases). V lost 5 bases to trimming and J lost 0 bases, with 15 bases between them. There are 15 residues in the CDR3. The germline CDR1 and CDR2 sequences are SQVTM and ANQGSEA. The CDR3 here is CSVFDSLSSTDTQYF. The CDR3 nucleotides are TGCAGCGTTTTTGACAGCCTGTCTAGCACAGATACGCAGTATTTT.

With regard to this clone: Other DNA sequences in this sample translate to the same CDR3. This chain connects TRBV11-2 to TRBJ2-5; the D is unclear. Trimming cost V 4 bases and J 5 bases, with 5 bases left between them. The CDR3 loop spans 11 amino acids. Germline loops: CDR1 SGHAT, CDR2 FQNNGV. CDR3 sequence reads: CASSSSETQYF. As DNA, the CDR3 is TGTGCCAGCAGCTCCTCTGAGACCCAGTACTTC.

V usage is TRBV6-1 and J usage is TRBJ2-1, with D perhaps TRBD1 (5 bases). Between the trimmed V and J ends, which lost 3 bases and 11 bases, there was a span of 14 bases. Germline V gives CDR1 MNHNS, CDR2 SASEGT. CDR3 length: 13 residues. The CDR3 is CASSDRVSSKQFF. The DNA of the CDR3 is TGTGCCAGCAGTGACAGGGTTTCCAGCAAGCAGTTCTTC.

This chain uses TRBV28 with TRBJ1-5, with a possible D match to TRBD1 (6 bases). Germline V gene sequence: CDR1 MDHEN, CDR2 SYDVKM. The CDR3 is made up of 14 amino acids. V lost 7 bases and J lost 1, with 11 bases in between. The CDR3 DNA sequence: TGTGCCAGCACTTCAGGACAGAGCAATCAGCCCCAGCATTTT. The encoded protein is CASTSGQSNQPQHF.

The V call is TRBV7-3, the J call TRBJ2-7; tentatively, D is TRBD1 (7 bases). Germline loops: CDR1 SGHTA, CDR2 FQGTGA. The CDR3 length is 14 residues. The V and J ends lost 1 base and 6 bases respectively, with 13 bases between them. The CDR3 is CASSLSGTVGEQYF. In DNA form, the CDR3 reads TGTGCCAGCAGCTTAAGCGGGACAGTGGGCGAGCAGTACTTC.

The chain has TRBV4-1 and TRBJ1-1; unclear D gene. V was pared by 3 bases and J by 1 base, with 15 bases between. Germline CDR1 is MGHRA and CDR2 is YSYEKL. The CDR3 runs to 16 residues. The CDR3 bases are TGCGCCAGCAGCCACGGGAGAAGGCGAGCGAACACTGAAGCTTTCTTT. Its protein is CASSHGRRRANTEAFF.